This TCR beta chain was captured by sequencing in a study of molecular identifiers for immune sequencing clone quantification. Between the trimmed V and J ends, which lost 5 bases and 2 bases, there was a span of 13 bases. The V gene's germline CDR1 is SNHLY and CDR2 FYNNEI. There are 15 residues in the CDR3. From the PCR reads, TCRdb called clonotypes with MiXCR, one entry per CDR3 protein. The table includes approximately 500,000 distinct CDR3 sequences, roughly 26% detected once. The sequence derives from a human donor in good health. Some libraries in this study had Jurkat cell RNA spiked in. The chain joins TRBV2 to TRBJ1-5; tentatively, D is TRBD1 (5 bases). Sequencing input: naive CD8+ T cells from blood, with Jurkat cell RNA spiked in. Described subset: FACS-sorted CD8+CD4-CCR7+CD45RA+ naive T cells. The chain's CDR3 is CASSPEGIGNQPQHF. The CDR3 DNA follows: TGTGCCAGCAGTCCGGAGGGGATAGGCAATCAGCCCCAGCATTTT.